This is a list of T cell receptor beta chains from one sample in a study of PD-1 blockade in mismatch repair-deficient tumors. TCRdb keeps only in-frame clones here, not all; method: immunoSEQ multiplex PCR. Of 60,000 to 70,000 clones listed, about 91% are singletons. The source was peripheral blood, collected 52 weeks after starting pembrolizumab. These receptor sequences come from an adult with mismatch repair-deficient cancer. Each CDR3 is given with its conserved first and last residue. A D gene is named only where the DNA matches it firmly. Size is stated for part of the rows, as once, few or many counts, or as a class when the clone is expanded.

clone_size d_call j_call v_call cdr3_nt cdr3_aa
once NA TRBJ2-7 TRBV27 TGTGCCAGCAGTTTAGGAAGCGGGCGCTACGAGCAGTACTTC CASSLGSGRYEQYF
once NA TRBJ2-3 TRBV7-9 TGTGCCAGCACCACTAGTGGGATGCCGGGTGATACGCAGTATTTT CASTTSGMPGDTQYF
NA NA TRBJ2-5 TRBV6-1 TGTGCCAGCAGTGAAACAGGGATCCCAGAGACCCAGTACTTC CASSETGIPETQYF
NA NA TRBJ2-7 TRBV4-1 TGCGCCAGCAGCCAAGTAGAACTCGCGGCCTACGAGCAGTACTTC CASSQVELAAYEQYF
NA NA TRBJ1-1 TRBV19 TGTGCCAGTAGTGGGGTTAGTAGAAACACTGAAGCTTTCTTT CASSGVSRNTEAFF
NA NA TRBJ2-2 TRBV19 TGTGCCAGTAGTATAGGCACCGGGGAGCTGTTTTTT CASSIGTGELFF
few NA TRBJ1-4 TRBV7-2 TGTGCCAGCAGCTTAGGGGGACATTTTAATGAAAAACTGTTTTTT CASSLGGHFNEKLFF
NA NA TRBJ1-5 TRBV6-1 TGTGCCAGCAGTATAGACGGGGGGGGCGGTCAGCCCCAGCATTTT CASSIDGGGGQPQHF
NA TRBD2 TRBJ2-5 TRBV7-9 TGTGCCAGCAGCTTAGGTCGGGGGACTAGCGGGCGGTACCAAGAGACCCAGTACTTC CASSLGRGTSGRYQETQYF
NA NA TRBJ1-3 TRBV6-7 TGTGCCAGCAGGCGACAGTATAGGCCTGGAAACACCATATATTTT CASRRQYRPGNTIYF
NA TRBD1 TRBJ2-7 TRBV10-3 TGTGCCATCAGTTACGATCCGGGACAGAGAAGCTCCTACGAGCAGTACTTC CAISYDPGQRSSYEQYF
NA NA TRBJ1-2 TRBV4-1 TGCGCCAGCAGCCACGGTCCCTATGGCTACACCTTC CASSHGPYGYTF
once NA TRBJ2-5 TRBV18 TGTGCCAGCTCACCGGCGAGGGAGACCCAGTACTTC CASSPARETQYF
NA NA TRBJ2-7 TRBV12-5 TGTGCTAGTGGTTTTGGCAGCCAGACCTACGAGCAGTACTTC CASGFGSQTYEQYF
NA NA TRBJ2-7 TRBV6-5 TGTGCCAGCAGTTGGAGGTCAAACTGGGACGAGCAGTACTTC CASSWRSNWDEQYF
NA TRBD1 TRBJ2-5 TRBV11-2 TGTGCCAGCAGCTTAGGCAGGACAGGGGAAGAGACCCAGTACTTC CASSLGRTGEETQYF
NA TRBD1 TRBJ2-7 TRBV27 TGTGCCAGCAGTACCCCCGGGACAGGGTACGAGCAGTACTTC CASSTPGTGYEQYF
NA NA TRBJ2-7 TRBV5-1 TGCGCCAGCAGCTTGGGGGCTCCCTACGAGCAGTACTTC CASSLGAPYEQYF
NA NA TRBJ1-5 TRBV9 TGTGCCAGCAGCGTATTAAGCCACAACCTCCCAGGGATCGGGGTCAATCAGCCCCAGCATTTT CASSVLSHNLPGIGVNQPQHF
NA NA TRBJ2-7 TRBV11-2 TGTGCCAGCAGCACCCTGGCGGGGAGCTCCTACGAGCAGTACTTC CASSTLAGSSYEQYF
NA NA TRBJ1-2 TRBV29-1 TGCAGCGCCGCGACAGGTGCCCTCTATGGCTACACCTTC CSAATGALYGYTF
NA NA TRBJ2-1 TRBV5-1 TGCGCCAGCAGCCCGGCCCGGGGGTTGGGCAATGAGCAGTTCTTC CASSPARGLGNEQFF
NA NA TRBJ2-7 TRBV10-3 TGTGCCATCAGTTGGAATGTGGGAGGCTACGAGCAGTACTTC CAISWNVGGYEQYF
NA NA TRBJ2-2 TRBV14 TGTGCCAGCAGCGACGCTGGAGGGTACACCGGGGAGCTGTTTTTT CASSDAGGYTGELFF
NA TRBD1 TRBJ1-2 TRBV7-2 TGTGCCAGCAGCTTTCGGACAGGGGGGGACTATGGCTACACCTTC CASSFRTGGDYGYTF
NA NA TRBJ1-1 TRBV28 TGTGCCAGCTTGGGTCCACCCGGGATCATGAACACTGAAGCTTTCTTT CASLGPPGIMNTEAFF
NA NA TRBJ2-3 TRBV6-6 TGTGCCAGCCTTTTAGAGGGAGGAGCAGATACGCAGTATTTT CASLLEGGADTQYF
NA TRBD2 TRBJ2-1 TRBV7-9 TGTGCCTTGCAAGGGGCGGGAGGGCCAACTGAGCAGTTCTTC CALQGAGGPTEQFF
NA TRBD1 TRBJ2-7 TRBV2 TGTGCCAGCAGTGATCTCGGGACAGCATCCCGCGAGGACTACGAGCAGTACTTC CASSDLGTASREDYEQYF
NA TRBD1 TRBJ1-1 TRBV11-3 TGTGCCAGCAGCTCAACGGGACAGGGGGCGAACACTGAAGCTTTCTTT CASSSTGQGANTEAFF
NA NA TRBJ1-2 TRBV30 TGTGCCTGGACATCCCGATTAATGGCCACTAACTATGGCTACACCTTC CAWTSRLMATNYGYTF